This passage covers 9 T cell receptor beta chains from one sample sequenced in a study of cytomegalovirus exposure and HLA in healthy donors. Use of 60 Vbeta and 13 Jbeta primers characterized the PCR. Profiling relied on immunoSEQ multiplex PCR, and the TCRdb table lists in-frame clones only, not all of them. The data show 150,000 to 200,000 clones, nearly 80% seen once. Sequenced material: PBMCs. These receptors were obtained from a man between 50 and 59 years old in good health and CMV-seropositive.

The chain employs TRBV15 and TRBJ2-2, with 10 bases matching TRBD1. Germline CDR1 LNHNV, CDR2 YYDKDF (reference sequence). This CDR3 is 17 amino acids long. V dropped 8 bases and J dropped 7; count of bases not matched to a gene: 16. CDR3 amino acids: CATDLSGQGKKHGELFF. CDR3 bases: TGTGCCACCGATCTATCGGGACAGGGGAAAAAGCACGGGGAGCTGTTTTTT.

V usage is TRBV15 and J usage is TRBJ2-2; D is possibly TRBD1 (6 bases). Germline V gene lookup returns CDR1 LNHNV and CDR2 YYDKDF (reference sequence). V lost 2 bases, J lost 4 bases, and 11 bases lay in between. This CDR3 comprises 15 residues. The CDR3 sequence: CATSRTGSGTGELFF. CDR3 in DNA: TGTGCCACCAGCAGAACAGGGAGCGGCACCGGGGAGCTGTTTTTT.

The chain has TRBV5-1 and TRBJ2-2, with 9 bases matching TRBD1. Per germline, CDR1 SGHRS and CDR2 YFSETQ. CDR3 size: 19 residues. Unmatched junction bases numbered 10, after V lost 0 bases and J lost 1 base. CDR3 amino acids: CASSLGQGVYLKNTGELFF. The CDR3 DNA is TGCGCCAGCAGCTTGGGACAGGGGGTTTACTTAAAGAACACCGGGGAGCTGTTTTTT. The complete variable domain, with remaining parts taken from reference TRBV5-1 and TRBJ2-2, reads KAGVTQTPRYLIKTRGQQVTLSCSPISGHRSVSWYQQTPGQGLQFLFEYFSETQRNKGNFPGRFSGRQFSNSRSEMNVSTLELGDSALYLCASSLGQGVYLKNTGELFFGEGSRLTVL.

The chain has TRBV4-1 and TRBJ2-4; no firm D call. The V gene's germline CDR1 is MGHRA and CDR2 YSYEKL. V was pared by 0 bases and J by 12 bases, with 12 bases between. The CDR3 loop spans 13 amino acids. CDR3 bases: TGCGCCAGCAGCCAAGATCCCGGTAGTCATCAGTACTTC. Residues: CASSQDPGSHQYF.

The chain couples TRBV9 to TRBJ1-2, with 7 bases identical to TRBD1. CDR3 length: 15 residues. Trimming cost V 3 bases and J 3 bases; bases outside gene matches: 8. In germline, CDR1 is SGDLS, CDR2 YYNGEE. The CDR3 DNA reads TGTGCCAGCAGCGGTGCCGGGACAGAATACTATGGCTACACCTTC. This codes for CASSGAGTEYYGYTF. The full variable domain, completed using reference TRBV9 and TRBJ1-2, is DSGVTQTPKHLITATGQRVTLRCSPRSGDLSVYWYQQSLDQGLQFLIQYYNGEERAKGNILERFSAQQFPDLHSELNLSSLELGDSALYFCASSGAGTEYYGYTFGSGTRLTVV.

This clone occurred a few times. The CDR3 protein is CASSLELNQPQHF. The CDR3, as DNA: TGTGCCAGCAGCTTGGAGCTCAATCAGCCCCAGCATTTT. The chain is built from TRBV5-8 and TRBJ1-5; no clear D gene. There are 13 residues in the CDR3. With 0 bases removed from V and 3 bases from J, the gap between germline ends came to 4 bases. Germline CDR1 reads SGHTS; CDR2 reads YDEGEE.

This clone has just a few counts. Here the CDR3 DNA reads TGTGCCAGCAGCTTGGTGGACAGGGTCAATGAAGCTTTCTTT. Residues: CASSLVDRVNEAFF. This chain uses TRBV5-5 with TRBJ1-1; the match to TRBD1 covers 8 bases. This CDR3 comprises 14 residues. CDR1 SGHKS and CDR2 YYEKEE come from the germline V gene (reference sequence). With 0 bases clipped from V and 7 bases from J, the junction kept 5 bases outside the gene matches. The full variable domain, its missing parts supplied by reference TRBV5-5 and TRBJ1-1, is DAGVTQSPTHLIKTRGQQVTLRCSPISGHKSVSWYQQVLGQGPQFIFQYYEKEERGRGNFPDRFSARQFPNYSSELNVNALLLGDSALYLCASSLVDRVNEAFFGQGTRLTVV.

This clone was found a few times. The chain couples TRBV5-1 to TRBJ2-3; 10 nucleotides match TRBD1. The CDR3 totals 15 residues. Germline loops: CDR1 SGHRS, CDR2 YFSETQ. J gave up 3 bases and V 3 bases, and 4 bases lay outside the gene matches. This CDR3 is CASSWGQGRTDTQYF. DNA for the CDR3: TGCGCCAGCAGCTGGGGACAGGGGAGGACAGATACGCAGTATTTT. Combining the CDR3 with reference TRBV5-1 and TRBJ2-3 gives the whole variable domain KAGVTQTPRYLIKTRGQQVTLSCSPISGHRSVSWYQQTPGQGLQFLFEYFSETQRNKGNFPGRFSGRQFSNSRSEMNVSTLELGDSALYLCASSWGQGRTDTQYFGPGTRLTVL.

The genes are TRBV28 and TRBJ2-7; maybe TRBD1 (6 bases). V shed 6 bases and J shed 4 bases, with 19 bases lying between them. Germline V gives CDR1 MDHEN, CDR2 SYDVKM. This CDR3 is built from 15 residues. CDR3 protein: CASSLMGLTGYEQYF. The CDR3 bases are TGTGCCAGCAGCCTTATGGGGTTGACAGGTTACGAGCAGTACTTC.